This T cell receptor (beta chain) was obtained from a study of monozygotic twins with inflammatory bowel disease. Notes on the study in general: Clonotype overlap with others was lower in IBD patients than in healthy twins, a difference that was greatest with disease activity. IBD patients had lower TCRbeta diversity (inverse Simpson) than healthy co-twins.

The CDR3 spans 13 residues. Germline V lookup: CDR1 DFQATT, CDR2 SNEGSKA (reference sequence). A total RNA quantity of approximately 3,700 ng went into each TCR library. Using TCRalpha and TCRbeta cDNA, the researchers carried out two nested PCRs that lasted roughly 16 and 10 cycles. Using the 5' RACE reads, TCRdb records one entry per CDR3 protein without DNA. There are 190,000 or so distinct CDR3 sequences in the sample, with 1.5% to 2% held by the top ten. Comment on this clonotype: Its antigen is currently unknown.

The clonotype comes from a human donor with ulcerative colitis or Crohn's disease, or a healthy co-twin of an affected twin (not recorded which). The V and J genes are TRBV20-1 and TRBJ2-7. Sequenced: blood. CDR3 sequence: CSASFMGFHEQYF.